The source of this T cell receptor (beta chain) is a study of CD8 T cells in ankylosing spondylitis listed by TCRdb under 2017. General notes on the study: The study set out to find disease-linked TCR variants by profiling T cell receptor beta repertoires in ankylosing spondylitis patients and healthy donors. The full study cohort comprised 20 to 25 ankylosing spondylitis patients and over 95 healthy donors. Peripheral blood was sampled, and synovial fluid was also collected from ankylosing spondylitis patients.

This clonotype was counted many times. Which antigen it targets is not known. No base quality values were provided; no much bigger clone lies one nucleotide off. CDR1 and CDR2 were assigned from the germline V gene as SGHTA and FQGNSA. The V and J ends are trimmed by 1 base and 3 bases, leaving 12 bases between them. From the cysteine up to the phenylalanine, the CDR3 has a length of 15 residues. Only the CDR3 DNA stays, 45 bases, in frame from base 1. The sequencer was an Illumina HiSeq 2500. Quantitative 5'-RACE with molecular barcodes was used to prepare TCR beta libraries. From the authors' description of their analysis: A new computational method based on a probabilistic model of VDJ rearrangement was used to identify disease-linked TCR variants. TCRdb passed the public sequencing reads through fastp at Q25 and MiXCR, retaining productive beta sequences. Rows are combined by CDR3 protein, so each entry shows the most common genes and DNA. TCRdb, not the authors, supplied the V and J calls. The sample has about 800,000 distinct CDR3 sequences on record, about an eighth of them singletons. The leading ten clones occupy 0.51% of the sample.

Broad study findings and their caveats: According to the report, matched synovial fluid samples from ankylosing spondylitis patients were significantly enriched for the disease-linked clones. A CD8+ phenotype was shown by the disease-linked clones, which were found at relatively low frequencies in peripheral blood. Some motif variants were previously reported in synovial fluid and blood of reactive arthritis patients, suggesting common disease-initiation mechanisms. A TCR beta motif made up of several highly homologous amino acid variants appeared to be characteristic of blood from ankylosing spondylitis patients.

The source of this sequence is a male donor with ankylosing spondylitis. The receptor chain draws on TRBV7-2 and TRBJ1-1; the D segment cannot be called with confidence. The sequencing input was blood, either unsorted or a sorted T cell fraction (not recorded which). The bases read TGTGCCAGCAGCTTAGGAACGCCAGCTTACACTGAAGCTTTCTTT. Its product reads: CASSLGTPAYTEAFF.